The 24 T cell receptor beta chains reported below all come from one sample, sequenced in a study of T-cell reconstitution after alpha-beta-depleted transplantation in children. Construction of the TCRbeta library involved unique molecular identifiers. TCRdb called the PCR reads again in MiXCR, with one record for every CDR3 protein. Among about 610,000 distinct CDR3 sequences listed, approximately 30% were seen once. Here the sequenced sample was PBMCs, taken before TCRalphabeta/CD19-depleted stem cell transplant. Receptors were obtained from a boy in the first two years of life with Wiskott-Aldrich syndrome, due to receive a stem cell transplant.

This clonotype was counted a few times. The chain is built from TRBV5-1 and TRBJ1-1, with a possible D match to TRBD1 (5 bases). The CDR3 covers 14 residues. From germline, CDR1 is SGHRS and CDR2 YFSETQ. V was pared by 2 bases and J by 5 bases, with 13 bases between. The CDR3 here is CASSFMGRDTEAFF. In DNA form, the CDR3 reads TGCGCCAGCAGCTTTATGGGCAGGGATACTGAAGCTTTCTTT.

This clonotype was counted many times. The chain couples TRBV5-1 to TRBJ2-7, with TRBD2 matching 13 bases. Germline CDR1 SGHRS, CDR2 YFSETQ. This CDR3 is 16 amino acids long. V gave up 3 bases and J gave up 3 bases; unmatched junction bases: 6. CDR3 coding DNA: TGCGCCAGCAGCTCTCTGACTAGCGGGAGGATCTACGAGCAGTACTTC. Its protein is CASSSLTSGRIYEQYF.

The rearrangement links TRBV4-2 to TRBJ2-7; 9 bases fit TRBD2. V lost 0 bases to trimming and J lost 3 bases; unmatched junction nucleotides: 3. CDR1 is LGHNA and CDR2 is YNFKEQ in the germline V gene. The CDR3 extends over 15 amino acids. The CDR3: CASSQDWREGYEQYF. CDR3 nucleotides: TGTGCCAGCAGCCAAGATTGGCGGGAGGGCTACGAGCAGTACTTC.

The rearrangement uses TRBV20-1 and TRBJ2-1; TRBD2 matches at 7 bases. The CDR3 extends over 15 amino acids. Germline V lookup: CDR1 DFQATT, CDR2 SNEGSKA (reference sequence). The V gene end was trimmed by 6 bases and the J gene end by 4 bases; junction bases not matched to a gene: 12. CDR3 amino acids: CSAPPTSIGYNEQFF. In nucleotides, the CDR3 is TGCAGTGCCCCCCCGACTAGCATCGGGTACAATGAGCAGTTCTTC.

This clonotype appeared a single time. The chain's CDR3 is CASSHPSGRALNEQFF. The DNA for the CDR3 is TGTGCCAGCAGCCACCCTAGCGGGAGGGCGTTGAATGAGCAGTTCTTC. The V call is TRBV4-2, the J call TRBJ2-1; 12 nucleotides agree with TRBD2. The junction had 7 bases not matched to a gene; V was cut back by 3 bases and J by 7 bases. The CDR3 runs to 16 residues. Germline V gives CDR1 LGHNA, CDR2 YNFKEQ.

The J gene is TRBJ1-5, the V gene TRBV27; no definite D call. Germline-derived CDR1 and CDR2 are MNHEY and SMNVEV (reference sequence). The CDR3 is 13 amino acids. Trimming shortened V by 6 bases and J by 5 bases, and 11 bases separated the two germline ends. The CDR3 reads CASSLGSHQPQHF. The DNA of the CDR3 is TGTGCCAGCAGCTTGGGGTCCCATCAGCCCCAGCATTTT.

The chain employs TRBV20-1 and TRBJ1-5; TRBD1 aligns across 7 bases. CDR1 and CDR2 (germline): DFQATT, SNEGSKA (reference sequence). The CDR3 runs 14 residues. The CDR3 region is CSAFQTGANQPQHF. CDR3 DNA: TGCAGCGCCTTTCAAACAGGGGCCAATCAGCCCCAGCATTTT.

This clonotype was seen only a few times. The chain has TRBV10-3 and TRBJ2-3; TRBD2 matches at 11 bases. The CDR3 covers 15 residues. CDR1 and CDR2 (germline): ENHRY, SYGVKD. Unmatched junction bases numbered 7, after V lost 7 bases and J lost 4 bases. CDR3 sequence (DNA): TGTGCCATCAAAGACCTAGCGGGAGGTGCAGATACGCAGTATTTT. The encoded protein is CAIKDLAGGADTQYF.

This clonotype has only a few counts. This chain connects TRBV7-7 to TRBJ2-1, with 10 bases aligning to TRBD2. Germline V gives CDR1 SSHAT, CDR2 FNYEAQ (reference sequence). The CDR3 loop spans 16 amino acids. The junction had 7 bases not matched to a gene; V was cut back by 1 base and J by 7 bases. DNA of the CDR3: TGTGCCAGCAGCTTAGATGTCGCTAGCGGGAGTAATGAGCAGTTCTTC. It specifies CASSLDVASGSNEQFF.

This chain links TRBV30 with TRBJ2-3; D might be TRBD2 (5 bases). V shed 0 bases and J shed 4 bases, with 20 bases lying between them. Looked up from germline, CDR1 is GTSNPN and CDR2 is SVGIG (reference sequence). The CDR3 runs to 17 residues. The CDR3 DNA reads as TGTGCCTGGAGTGTACGTGGTATCGGGGAGAAGTCAGATACGCAGTATTTT. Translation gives CAWSVRGIGEKSDTQYF.

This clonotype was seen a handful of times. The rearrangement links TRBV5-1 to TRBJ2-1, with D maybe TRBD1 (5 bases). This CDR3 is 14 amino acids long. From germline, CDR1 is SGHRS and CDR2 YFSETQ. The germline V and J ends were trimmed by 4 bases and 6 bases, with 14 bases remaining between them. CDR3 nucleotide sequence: TGCGCCAGCAGCGTCTTACAGGTCGGCAATGAGCAGTTCTTC. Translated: CASSVLQVGNEQFF.

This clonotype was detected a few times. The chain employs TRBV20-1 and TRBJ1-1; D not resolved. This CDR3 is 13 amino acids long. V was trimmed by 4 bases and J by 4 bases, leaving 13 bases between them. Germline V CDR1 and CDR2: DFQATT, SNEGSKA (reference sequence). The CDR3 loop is CSANRGLSTEAFF. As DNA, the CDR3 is TGCAGTGCTAACCGGGGTTTGAGCACTGAAGCTTTCTTT.

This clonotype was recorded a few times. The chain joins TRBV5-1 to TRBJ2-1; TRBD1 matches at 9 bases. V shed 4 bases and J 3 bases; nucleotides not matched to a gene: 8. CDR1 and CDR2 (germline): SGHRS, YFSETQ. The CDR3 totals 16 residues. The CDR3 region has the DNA TGCGCCAGCAGCCTGTATACGGGACAGGGCTACAATGAGCAGTTCTTC. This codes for CASSLYTGQGYNEQFF. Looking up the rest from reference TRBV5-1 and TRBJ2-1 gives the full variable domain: KAGVTQTPRYLIKTRGQQVTLSCSPISGHRSVSWYQQTPGQGLQFLFEYFSETQRNKGNFPGRFSGRQFSNSRSEMNVSTLELGDSALYLCASSLYTGQGYNEQFFGPGTRLTVL.

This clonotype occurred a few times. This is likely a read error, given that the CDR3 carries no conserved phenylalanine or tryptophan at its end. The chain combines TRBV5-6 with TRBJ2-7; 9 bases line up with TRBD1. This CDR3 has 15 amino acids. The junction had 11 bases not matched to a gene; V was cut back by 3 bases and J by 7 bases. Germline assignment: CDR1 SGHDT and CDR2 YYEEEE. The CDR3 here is CASSSPGQGLWEQYL. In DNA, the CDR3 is TGTGCCAGCAGCTCCCCGGGACAGGGTTTGTGGGAGCAGTACTTA.

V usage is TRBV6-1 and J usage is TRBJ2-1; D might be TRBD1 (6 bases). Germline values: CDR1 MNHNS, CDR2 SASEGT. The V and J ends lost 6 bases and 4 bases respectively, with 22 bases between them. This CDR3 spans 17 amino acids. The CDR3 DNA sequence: TGTGCCAGCAGGAGAGGGTTACGGGACAACGGGTACAATGAGCAGTTCTTC. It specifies CASRRGLRDNGYNEQFF.

The CDR3 loop reads CASSLTPRVTGELFF. In nucleotides, the CDR3 is TGCGCCAGCAGCTTGACCCCGAGAGTCACCGGGGAGCTGTTTTTT. The V and J genes are TRBV5-1 and TRBJ2-2, with D unresolved. The V and J ends lost 1 base and 4 bases respectively, with 11 bases between them. The CDR3 loop spans 15 amino acids. Looked up from germline, CDR1 is SGHRS and CDR2 is YFSETQ.

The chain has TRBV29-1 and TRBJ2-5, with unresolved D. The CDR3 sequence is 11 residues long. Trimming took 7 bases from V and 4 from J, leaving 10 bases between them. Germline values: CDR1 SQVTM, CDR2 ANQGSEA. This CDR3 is CSANLVETQYF. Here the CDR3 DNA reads TGCAGCGCAAACCTTGTAGAGACCCAGTACTTC.

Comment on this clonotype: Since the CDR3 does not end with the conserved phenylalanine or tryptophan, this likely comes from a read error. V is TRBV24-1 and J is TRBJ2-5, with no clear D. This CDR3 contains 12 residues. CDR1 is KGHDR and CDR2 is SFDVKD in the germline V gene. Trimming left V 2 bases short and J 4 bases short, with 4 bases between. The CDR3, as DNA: TGTGCCACCAGTGATTCGGGAGAGACCCAGTACTCC. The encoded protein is CATSDSGETQYS.

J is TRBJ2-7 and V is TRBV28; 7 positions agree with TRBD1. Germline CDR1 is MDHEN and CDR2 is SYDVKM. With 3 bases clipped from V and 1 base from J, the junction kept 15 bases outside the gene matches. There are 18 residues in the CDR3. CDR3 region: CASSFIVRGQTTSYEQYF. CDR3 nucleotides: TGTGCCAGCAGTTTTATCGTTCGGGGACAGACTACTTCCTACGAGCAGTACTTC.

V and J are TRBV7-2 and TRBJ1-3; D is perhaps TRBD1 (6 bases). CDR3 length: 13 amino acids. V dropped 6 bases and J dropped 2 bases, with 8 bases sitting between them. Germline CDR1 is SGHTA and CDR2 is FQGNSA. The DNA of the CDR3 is TGTGCCAGCAGTAGGACAGCTGGAAACACCATATATTTT. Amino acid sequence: CASSRTAGNTIYF.

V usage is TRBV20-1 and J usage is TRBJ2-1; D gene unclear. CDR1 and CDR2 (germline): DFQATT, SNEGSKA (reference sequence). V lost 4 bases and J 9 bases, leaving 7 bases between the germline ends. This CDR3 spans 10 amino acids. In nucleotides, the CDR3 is TGCAGTGCTACAGTAGGTGAGCAGTTCTTC. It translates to CSATVGEQFF.

The CDR3 DNA follows: TGTGCCAGCAGTGGAGGGACAGGGGGCGTTTACGAGCAGTACTTC. Protein product: CASSGGTGGVYEQYF. The gene calls are TRBV12-3 or TRBV12-4 and TRBJ2-7; 12 bases line up with TRBD1. The CDR3 is 15 amino acids. Trimming removed 5 bases from V and 4 bases from J; junction bases left unmatched: 6.

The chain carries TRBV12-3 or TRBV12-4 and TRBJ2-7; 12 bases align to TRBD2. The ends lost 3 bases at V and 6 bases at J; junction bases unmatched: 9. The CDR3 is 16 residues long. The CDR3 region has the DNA TGTGCCAGCAGTTTTGGACTAGCGGGGCAGCGCAGCGAGCAGTACTTC. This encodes CASSFGLAGQRSEQYF.

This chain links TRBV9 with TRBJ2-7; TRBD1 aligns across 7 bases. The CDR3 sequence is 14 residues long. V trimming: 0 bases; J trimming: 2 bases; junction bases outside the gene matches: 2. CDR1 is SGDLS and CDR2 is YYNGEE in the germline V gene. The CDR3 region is CASSVGTGPYEQYF. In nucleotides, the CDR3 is TGTGCCAGCAGCGTAGGGACAGGCCCCTACGAGCAGTACTTC.